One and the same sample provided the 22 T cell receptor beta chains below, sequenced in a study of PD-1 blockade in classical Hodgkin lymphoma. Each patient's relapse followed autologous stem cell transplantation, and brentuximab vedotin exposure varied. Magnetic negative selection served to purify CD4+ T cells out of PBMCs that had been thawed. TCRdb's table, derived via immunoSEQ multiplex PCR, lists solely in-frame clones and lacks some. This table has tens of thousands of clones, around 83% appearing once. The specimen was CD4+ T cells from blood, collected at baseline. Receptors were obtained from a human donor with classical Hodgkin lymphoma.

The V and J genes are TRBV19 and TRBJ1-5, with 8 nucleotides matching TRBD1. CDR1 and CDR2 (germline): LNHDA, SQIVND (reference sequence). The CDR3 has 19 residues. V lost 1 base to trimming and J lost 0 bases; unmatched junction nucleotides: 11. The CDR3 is CASSIGKDRDPFSNQPQHF. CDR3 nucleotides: TGTGCCAGTAGTATAGGGAAGGACAGGGATCCATTTAGCAATCAGCCCCAGCATTTT.

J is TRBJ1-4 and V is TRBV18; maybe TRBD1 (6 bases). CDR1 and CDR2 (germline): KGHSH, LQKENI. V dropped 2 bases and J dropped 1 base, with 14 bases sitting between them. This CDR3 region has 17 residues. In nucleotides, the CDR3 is TGTGCCAGCTCACCAAAGGGGGATTCCCTAACTAATGAAAAACTGTTTTTT. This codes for CASSPKGDSLTNEKLFF.

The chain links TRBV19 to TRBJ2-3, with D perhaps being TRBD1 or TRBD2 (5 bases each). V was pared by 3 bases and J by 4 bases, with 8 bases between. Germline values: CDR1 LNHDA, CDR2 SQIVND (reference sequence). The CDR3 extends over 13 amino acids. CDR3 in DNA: TGTGCCAGTAGTATTCAGGGACCAGATACGCAGTATTTT. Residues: CASSIQGPDTQYF.

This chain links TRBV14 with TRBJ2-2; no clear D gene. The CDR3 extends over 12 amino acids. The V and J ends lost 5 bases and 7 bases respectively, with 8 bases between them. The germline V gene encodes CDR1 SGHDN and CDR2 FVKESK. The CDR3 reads CASSKIVGELFF. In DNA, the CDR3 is TGTGCCAGCAGCAAGATTGTCGGGGAGCTGTTTTTT. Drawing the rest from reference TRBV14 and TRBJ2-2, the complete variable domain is EAGVTQFPSHSVIEKGQTVTLRCDPISGHDNLYWYRRVMGKEIKFLLHFVKESKQDESGMPNNRFLAERTGGTYSTLKVQPAELEDSGVYFCASSKIVGELFFGEGSRLTVL.

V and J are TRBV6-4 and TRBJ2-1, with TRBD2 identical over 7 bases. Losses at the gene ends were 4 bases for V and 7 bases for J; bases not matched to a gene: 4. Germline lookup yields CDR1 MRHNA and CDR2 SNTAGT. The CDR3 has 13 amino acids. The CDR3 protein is CASSGEGGNEQFF. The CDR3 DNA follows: TGTGCCAGCAGTGGAGAGGGAGGGAATGAGCAGTTCTTC.

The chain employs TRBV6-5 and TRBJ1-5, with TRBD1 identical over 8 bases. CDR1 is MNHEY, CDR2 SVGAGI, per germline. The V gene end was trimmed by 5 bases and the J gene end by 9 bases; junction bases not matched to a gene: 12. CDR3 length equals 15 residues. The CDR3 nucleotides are TGTGCCAGCAGTGCTCTGACAGGGGCGGACGGGCCCCAGCATTTT. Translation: CASSALTGADGPQHF.

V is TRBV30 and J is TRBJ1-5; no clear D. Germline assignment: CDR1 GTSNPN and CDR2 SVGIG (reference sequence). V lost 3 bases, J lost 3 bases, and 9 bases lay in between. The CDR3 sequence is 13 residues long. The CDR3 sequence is CAWSVDNNQPQHF. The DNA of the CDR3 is TGTGCCTGGAGCGTAGACAACAATCAGCCCCAGCATTTT.

CDR3 nucleotides: TGTGCCACCCGATTTAGCGGGGAGGAGACCCAGTACTTC. Protein sequence: CATRFSGEETQYF. V usage is TRBV10-3 and J usage is TRBJ2-5; 8 bases agree with TRBD2. J gave up 5 bases and V 10 bases, and 9 bases lay outside the gene matches. The CDR3 length is 13 residues. Germline-derived CDR1 and CDR2 are ENHRY and SYGVKD.

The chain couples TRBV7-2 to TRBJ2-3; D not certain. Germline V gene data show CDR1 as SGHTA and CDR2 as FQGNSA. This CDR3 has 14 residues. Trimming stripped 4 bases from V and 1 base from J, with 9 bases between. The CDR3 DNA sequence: TGTGCCAGCAGCTCCGGTCCCGGCACAGATACGCAGTATTTT. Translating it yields CASSSGPGTDTQYF.

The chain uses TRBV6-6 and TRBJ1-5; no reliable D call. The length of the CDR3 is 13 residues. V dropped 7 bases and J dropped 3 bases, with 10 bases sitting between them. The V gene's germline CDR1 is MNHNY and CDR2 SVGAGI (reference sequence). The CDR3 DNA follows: TGTGCCAGCATGGTAACGGACAATCAGCCCCAGCATTTT. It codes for CASMVTDNQPQHF.

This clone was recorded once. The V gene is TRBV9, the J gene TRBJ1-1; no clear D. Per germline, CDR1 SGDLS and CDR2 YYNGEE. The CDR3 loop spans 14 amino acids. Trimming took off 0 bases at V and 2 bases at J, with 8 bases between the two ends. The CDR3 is CASSVVSANTEAFF. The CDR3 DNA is TGTGCCAGCAGCGTAGTGTCAGCTAACACTGAAGCTTTCTTT.

The CDR3 sequence is CASSPLSGLAGGLGQFF. Here the CDR3 DNA reads TGTGCCAGCAGCCCCCTCAGCGGTCTAGCGGGGGGGCTTGGGCAGTTCTTC. The chain carries TRBV27 and TRBJ2-1, with TRBD2 matching 12 bases. Trimming removed 6 bases from V and 12 bases from J; junction bases left unmatched: 18. Germline CDR1 is MNHEY and CDR2 is SMNVEV (reference sequence). The CDR3 has 17 residues.

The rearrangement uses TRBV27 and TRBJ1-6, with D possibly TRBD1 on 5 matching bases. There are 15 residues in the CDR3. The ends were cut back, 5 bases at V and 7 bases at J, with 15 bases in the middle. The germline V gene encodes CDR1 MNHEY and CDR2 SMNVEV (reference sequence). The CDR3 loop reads CASSDVGRDNSPLHF. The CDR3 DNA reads TGTGCCAGCAGTGATGTAGGAAGGGACAATTCACCCCTCCACTTT.

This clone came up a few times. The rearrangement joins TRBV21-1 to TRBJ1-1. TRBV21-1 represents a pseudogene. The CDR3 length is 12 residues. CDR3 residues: CAHGFRNTEAFF. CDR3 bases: TGTGCCCACGGGTTTCGGAACACTGAAGCTTTCTTT.

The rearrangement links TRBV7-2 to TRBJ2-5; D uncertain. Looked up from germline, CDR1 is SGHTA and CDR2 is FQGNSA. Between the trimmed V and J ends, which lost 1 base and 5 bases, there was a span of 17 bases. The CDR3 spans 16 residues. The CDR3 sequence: CASSLGSGLAWETQYF. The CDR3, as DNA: TGTGCCAGCAGCTTAGGGTCTGGGCTGGCCTGGGAGACCCAGTACTTC.

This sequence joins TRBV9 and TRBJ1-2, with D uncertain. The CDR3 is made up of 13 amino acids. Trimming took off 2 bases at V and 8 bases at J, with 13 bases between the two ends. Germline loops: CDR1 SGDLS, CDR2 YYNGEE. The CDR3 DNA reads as TGTGCCAGCAGCGTGACGCAGGATGGAGGCTACACCTTC. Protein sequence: CASSVTQDGGYTF.

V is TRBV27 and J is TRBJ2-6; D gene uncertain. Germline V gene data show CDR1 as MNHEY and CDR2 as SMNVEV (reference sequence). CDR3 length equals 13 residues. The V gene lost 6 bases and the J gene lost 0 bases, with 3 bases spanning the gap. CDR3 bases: TGTGCCAGCAGGACCTCTGGGGCCAACGTCCTGACTTTC. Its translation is CASRTSGANVLTF.

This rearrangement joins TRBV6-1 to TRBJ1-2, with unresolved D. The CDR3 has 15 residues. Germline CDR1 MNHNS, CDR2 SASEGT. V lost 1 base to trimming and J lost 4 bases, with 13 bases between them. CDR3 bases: TGTGCCAGCAGTGAAGGGGTAGGGATAGGCTATGGCTACACCTTC. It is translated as CASSEGVGIGYGYTF.

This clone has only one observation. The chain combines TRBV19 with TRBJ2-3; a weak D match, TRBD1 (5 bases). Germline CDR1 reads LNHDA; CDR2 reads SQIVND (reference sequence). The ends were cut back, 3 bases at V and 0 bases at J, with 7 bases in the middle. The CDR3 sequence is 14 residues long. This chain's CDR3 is CASSIRQSTDTQYF. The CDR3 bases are TGTGCCAGTAGTATTAGACAGAGCACAGATACGCAGTATTTT.

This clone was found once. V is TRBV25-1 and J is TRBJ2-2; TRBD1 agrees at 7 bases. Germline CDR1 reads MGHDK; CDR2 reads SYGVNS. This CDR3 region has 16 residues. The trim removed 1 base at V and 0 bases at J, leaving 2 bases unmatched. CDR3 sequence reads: CASSEWDSANTGELFF. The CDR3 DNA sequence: TGTGCCAGCAGTGAATGGGACAGCGCGAACACCGGGGAGCTGTTTTTT.

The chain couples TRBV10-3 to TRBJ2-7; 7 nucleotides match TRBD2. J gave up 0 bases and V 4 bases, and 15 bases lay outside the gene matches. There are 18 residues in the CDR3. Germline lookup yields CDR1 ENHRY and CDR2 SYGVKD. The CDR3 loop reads CAISANPSQGGFSYEQYF. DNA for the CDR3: TGTGCCATCAGTGCAAACCCTTCTCAGGGAGGGTTCTCCTACGAGCAGTACTTC.

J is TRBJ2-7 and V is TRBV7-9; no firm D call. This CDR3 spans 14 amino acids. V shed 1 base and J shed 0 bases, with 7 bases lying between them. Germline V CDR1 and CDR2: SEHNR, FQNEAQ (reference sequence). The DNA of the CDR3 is TGTGCCAGCAGCTTAGGGTCCGTCTCCTACGAGCAGTACTTC. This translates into CASSLGSVSYEQYF. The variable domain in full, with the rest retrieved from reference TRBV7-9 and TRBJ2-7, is DTGVSQNPRHKITKRGQNVTFRCDPISEHNRLYWYRQTLGQGPEFLTYFQNEAQLEKSRLLSDRFSAERPKGSFSTLEIQRTEQGDSAMYLCASSLGSVSYEQYFGPGTRLTVT.